Included here is one T cell receptor beta chain sequence, with context. No antigen is known for it. These data originate in a study of radiation and T cells in renal cell carcinoma. The study, taken as a whole, reports: Baseline intratumoral clonotype presence is unknown without pretreatment biopsies. Top tumor clonotypes rose in blood 2 weeks post-radiation, then contracted.

Some clones are missing from TCRdb's copy, which holds only in-frame ones; the method was immunoSEQ multiplex PCR. The repertoire consists of more than 95,000 clones, with around 80% occurring once and the leading ten covering approximately 5%. The CDR3 runs 14 residues. Per the germline V gene, CDR1 is SGHRS and CDR2 is YFSETQ. J lost 7 bases, V lost 4 bases, and 9 bases had no gene match. Time point meaning: blood 2 weeks post-SBRT. Indicated treatment: 15 Gy SBRT to primary tumor, nephrectomy 4 weeks later. The receptor was isolated from a man between 50 and 59 years old with renal cell carcinoma. The chain recombines TRBV5-1 with TRBJ2-7; 9 bases are a match to TRBD1. Sequencing used blood, obtained from a patient whose treatment included radiotherapy and nephrectomy. The CDR3 loop reads CASSTGQGRAEQYF. As DNA, the CDR3 is TGCGCCAGCAGCACCGGACAGGGGCGTGCGGAGCAGTACTTC.